Here is one T cell receptor (beta chain) with its context. The data derive from a study of blood T cell repertoires in COVID-19. The table came from immunoSEQ multiplex PCR; TCRdb's copy has only in-frame clones and leaves some out. Among roughly 350,000 clones, around 91% were seen once, and the ten largest hold around 3.5%. The CDR3 consists of 15 residues. Germline lookup yields CDR1 SGHNT and CDR2 YENEEA. The ends were cut back, 2 bases at V and 4 bases at J, with 11 bases in the middle. The rearrangement joins TRBV11-3 to TRBJ2-2; weak D call: TRBD2 (5 bases). The specimen sequenced was peripheral blood. This sequence was found in a woman aged 18-29 years who had recovered from COVID-19. The CDR3 DNA reads TGTGCCAGCAGCTTATCGGCGGGCGGCACCGGGGAGCTGTTTTTT. It yields the protein CASSLSAGGTGELFF.